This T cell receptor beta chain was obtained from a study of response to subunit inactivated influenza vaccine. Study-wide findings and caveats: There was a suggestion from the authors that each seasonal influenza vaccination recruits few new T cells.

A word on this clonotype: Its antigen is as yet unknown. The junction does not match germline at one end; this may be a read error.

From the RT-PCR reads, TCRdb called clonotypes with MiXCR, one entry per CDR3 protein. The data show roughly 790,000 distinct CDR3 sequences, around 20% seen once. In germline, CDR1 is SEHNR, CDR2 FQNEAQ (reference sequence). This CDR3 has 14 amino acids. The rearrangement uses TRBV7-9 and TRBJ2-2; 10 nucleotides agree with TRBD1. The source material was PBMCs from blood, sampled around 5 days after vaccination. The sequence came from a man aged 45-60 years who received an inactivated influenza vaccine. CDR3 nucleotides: TGTGCCAGCCGCGGGACAGGGGCGACCGGGGAGCTGTTATTT. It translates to CASRGTGATGELLF. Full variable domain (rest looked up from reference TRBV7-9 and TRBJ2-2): DTGVSQNPRHKITKRGQNVTFRCDPISEHNRLYWYRQTLGQGPEFLTYFQNEAQLEKSRLLSDRFSAERPKGSFSTLEIQRTEQGDSAMYLCASRGTGATGELLFGEGSRLTVL.